This is a list of T cell receptor beta chains from one sample in a study of T cells in Graves' hyperthyroidism and ophthalmopathy. MiXCR, run by TCRdb on the multiplex PCR reads, gives a single entry per CDR3 protein. The data show 300,000 to 400,000 distinct CDR3 sequences, around 15% seen once. The sequenced material came from blood. These receptors came from a woman in her twenties or thirties with Graves' ophthalmopathy. The CDR3 runs from the conserved cysteine through the conserved F or W.

J gene: TRBJ2-2; V gene: TRBV6-1; CDR3 protein: CASRDGGTGELFF
J gene: TRBJ1-3; V gene: TRBV15; CDR3 protein: CATSRYDGGGNTIYF
J gene: TRBJ2-3; V gene: TRBV20-1; CDR3 protein: CSAETSGGAGSGTDTQYF
J gene: TRBJ2-1; V gene: TRBV7-2; CDR3 protein: CASSIRTGREQFF
J gene: TRBJ1-6; V gene: TRBV28; CDR3 protein: CASSLRQNYNSPLHF
J gene: TRBJ1-1; V gene: TRBV9; CDR3 protein: CASSLQGASNTEAFF
J gene: TRBJ2-2; V gene: TRBV6-1; CDR3 protein: CASINSANTGELFF
J gene: TRBJ2-5; V gene: TRBV14; CDR3 protein: CASSQEQETQYF
J gene: TRBJ2-4; V gene: TRBV11-3; CDR3 protein: CASSRDIGQGDTKKYF
J gene: TRBJ1-2; V gene: TRBV30; CDR3 protein: CAWSPPGQGFEGYTF
J gene: TRBJ2-3; V gene: TRBV30; CDR3 protein: CAWRGTGTGGRTDTQYF
J gene: TRBJ2-2; V gene: TRBV24-1; CDR3 protein: CATSDWASGGARVFF